The 5 T cell receptor beta chains presented below share a single source sample, sequenced in a study of spatial heterogeneity in lung cancer. Notes on the study in general: Expanded intratumoral alpha and beta TCR counts tracked tumor mutation counts.

Time point described: sample taken at primary tumor resection. Each CDR3 protein is one row after TCRdb ran MiXCR on the 5' RACE reads. The repertoire holds about 28,000 distinct CDR3 sequences, with approximately 7% as singletons. No antigen has been identified for these receptors. This material consisted of lung tumor tissue, taken at surgery. The receptors derive from a male donor with early-stage non-small cell lung cancer.

In the case of this clonotype: This may be a read error, as it is one base from a much larger clone. The chain carries TRBV28 and TRBJ2-1; possibly TRBD2 for D (6 bases). The DNA end is more similar to TRBJ2-7, so the J call may be wrong. This CDR3 region has 14 residues. CDR1 MDHEN and CDR2 SYDVKM come from the germline V gene. In DNA form, the CDR3 reads TGTGCCAGCAGACGGGGACTGATCTACAATGAGCAGTACTTC. It codes for CASRRGLIYNEQYF.

This clonotype was counted only a few times. V and J are TRBV10-3 and TRBJ2-7, with 10 nucleotides matching TRBD1. The CDR3 consists of 15 residues. CDR1 ENHRY and CDR2 SYGVKD come from the germline V gene. Trimming removed 2 bases from V and 7 bases from J; junction bases left unmatched: 8. The CDR3 region has the DNA TGTGCCATCAGTGAGAGACAGGGGGCATTTGGTGAGCAGTACTTC. Translating gives CAISERQGAFGEQYF.

This clonotype has a handful of counts. The chain employs TRBV20-1 and TRBJ1-6; D unresolved. This CDR3 contains 12 residues. From germline, CDR1 is DFQATT and CDR2 SNEGSKA (reference sequence). Trimming took 2 bases from V and 7 from J, leaving 6 bases between them. CDR3 amino acids: CSARQKNSPLHF. The CDR3, as DNA: TGCAGTGCTAGACAGAAAAATTCACCCCTCCACTTT.

Ten or more counts support this clonotype. This chain joins TRBV4-2 and TRBJ2-3; 7 bases fit TRBD2. The CDR3 runs to 18 residues. CDR1 and CDR2 from the germline V gene are LGHNA and YNFKEQ. Trimming took 2 bases from V and 0 from J; bases not matched to a gene: 11. The CDR3 protein is CASSQPDSGGGSTDTQYF. In DNA form, the CDR3 reads TGTGCCAGCAGCCAACCCGATTCGGGAGGCGGTAGCACAGATACGCAGTATTTT.

This clonotype was counted ten times or more. V gene TRBV6-2 or TRBV6-3 combines with J gene TRBJ2-7; D not resolved. The CDR3 covers 12 residues. Germline CDR1 MNHEY, CDR2 SVGEGT. Trimming pared 2 bases from V and 1 base from J, leaving 3 bases between. The CDR3 loop reads CASSYPSYEQYF. DNA for the CDR3: TGTGCCAGCAGTTACCCGTCCTACGAGCAGTACTTC.